Sequencing of this T cell receptor beta chain was carried out in a study of cytomegalovirus exposure and HLA in healthy donors (dated by TCRdb to between 2016 and 2019). Study-level background: An earlier analysis of several hundred of the donors reported roughly 300 Gb of sequence data and 100 million to 130 million unique TCR beta sequences from about 179 million T cells. All discovery cohort repertoires had been generated on a single sequencing platform. A later genetic analysis took genome-wide SNP genotypes for about 55% of the 666 donors and used that subset as a discovery cohort. The T cell repertoires of 666 subjects were profiled by immunosequencing and related to cytomegalovirus serostatus. Rather than drawing on any new phenotypic data, the later analysis identified candidate immune exposures from TCR beta sequences and the way those sequences occurred across donors. The study aimed to test whether cataloging public T cell receptors could reveal signatures of past pathogen exposure. To predict cytomegalovirus infection status, the study combined high-throughput TCR immunosequencing, statistical association of individual TCRs with disease status, and machine learning. In a later analysis, previously published TCR beta repertoires from more than 500 donors were re-analyzed and high-resolution HLA genotyping was added so that TCR occurrence patterns could be studied. HLA typing included class I and class II loci at four-digit resolution. Roughly 320 gigabases of sequencing data and around 80 million unique TCR sequences made up an early release that covered around 640 HLA-typed donors. Typing coverage varied by locus: roughly 629-630 donors for A, B, C, DRB1 and DQB1; approximately 520 for DQA1; over 600 for DPA1; 450 to 480 for DPB1. Across around 400 genotyped donors of the cohort, an average of about 240,000 unique TCR beta nucleotide sequences per donor were sequenced, and around 19% of those sequences were non-productive. A few DR-DQ haplotypes were treated as single units for association and clustering because of strong linkage in the cohort. Among the approximately 400 genotyped donors, under 90% belonged to the genetic ancestry cluster associated with self-reported Caucasian donors. In an earlier analysis of roughly 580 of the donors, high-throughput TCR beta sequencing was used to judge whether each TCR beta V gene segment behaved as functional or pseudogenic. Donor age, sex, ethnicity and CMV serostatus were compiled alongside the repertoire data. A separate validation cohort of about 110 different subjects was used in addition to the roughly 620-subject first cohort.

The cohort consisted of more than 650 healthy bone marrow donors. At the time of sampling, all cohort members were nominally healthy, though unrecorded immune exposures were likely present. The donor tested CMV seronegative and was one of the 352 seronegative cohort members. A peripheral blood sample was collected from each donor, and TCR beta sequencing was performed on peripheral blood mononuclear cells. Genomic DNA was extracted from the blood cell samples with the Qiagen DNeasy Blood Extraction Kit. CDR1 MNHNS and CDR2 SASEGT were looked up in the germline V gene. The CDR3 spans 14 residues, from the cysteine through the phenylalanine. Solely the CDR3 DNA is kept, with 42 bases framed from the first base. Trimming at the junction amounts to 3 bases on V and 8 bases on J, and the germline ends lie 13 bases apart. Libraries were built with the immunoSEQ multiplex PCR assay. For the multiplex PCR, a mixture combining 60 forward primers for TCR Vbeta segments and 13 reverse primers for TCR Jbeta segments was used. The CDR3 region of rearranged TCR beta genes was amplified from genomic DNA with a multiplex PCR assay. Amplified TCR beta libraries were sequenced as 87-base-pair reads on the Illumina HiSeq System. Processing in the source paper ran as follows. A later analysis tallied 75 million to 95 million unique TCR beta chains across the 600 to 700 repertoires, and some 10 million of those chains were shared by two or more donors. Raw reads were error-corrected and collapsed into unique sequences by a nearest-neighbor algorithm in which closely related sequences were merged to remove PCR and sequencing errors. CDR3 sequences were aligned to IMGT reference sequences to assign V, D and J gene segments. Each retained sequence needed at least a six-nucleotide match to both a V gene segment and a J gene segment. Rearrangements were called productive when the CDR3 lacked stop codons and stayed in frame with V and J; all others were non-productive. CDR3 was defined by IMGT convention, running from the second conserved V-encoded cysteine to the conserved J-encoded phenylalanine. The earlier analysis of fewer than 750 of the donors excluded sequences that lacked an unambiguous match to a single V gene segment. An earlier analysis of several hundred of the donors classified V segments as functional when productive rearrangements were above 56.7% and as segregating when the standard deviation between donors was above 5%. A statistical classification framework was built for diagnosing cytomegalovirus status from the catalog of TCR beta chain sequences. In a later analysis, V and J genes were assigned by comparing TCR nucleotide sequences against IMGT/GENE-DB human TR gene sequences. Using the TCRdist pipeline, a later analysis assigned CDR3 sequences along with most-parsimonious VDJ recombination scenarios. In a later analysis, each TCR beta chain was defined by its CDR3 amino acid sequence together with its V-gene family, and reads lacking a unique V-gene family were excluded. To address suspected cross-contamination and a sequencing artifact, a later analysis removed approximately 590 highly shared, low-generation-probability nucleotide sequences. In a later analysis, a clonal expansion index for each public chain was calculated from normalized within-repertoire ranks of inferred template counts. Generation probabilities in a later analysis came from a VDJ recombination model fitted to out-of-frame rearrangements, and those results were checked against IGoR. In a later analysis, TCR-TCR, TCR-HLA and TCR-CMV co-occurrence was scored with hypergeometric tests, and a repertoire-size bias correction was applied to TCR pairs. To estimate false discovery rates, a later analysis permuted the HLA or CMV assignments 20 times. In a later analysis, co-occurring TCRs were grouped using DBSCAN, and TCRdist sequence similarity was added for clustering within HLA-allele-positive subsets. Repertoires with fewer than 30,000 or more than 120,000 public chains were left out of co-occurrence clustering, as were a handful of repertoires with anomalous nucleotide sharing. TCRdb retrieved this table from immuneACCESS and kept in-frame rearrangements only. Not all clones are present; in checked studies, unresolved V genes account for under half, and no reason is known for the remainder. D and trimming come from the DNA, and the V and J calls and clone size come from that table. This sample is represented by around 90,000 clones; over 65% of them were singletons. The top ten clones comprise roughly 3.8% of the sample.

Findings and caveats that apply to the study as a whole: The authors suggested that the approach could potentially be extended to other disease states and immunological phenotypes. An earlier analysis of around 540 of the donors showed that most TCR beta V segments appeared in productive rearrangements either about 87% or about 30% of the time, which broadly matched IMGT annotations. For the cohort, immune exposure information was limited to CMV serostatus. Strong co-occurrence of HLA alleles, especially DR and DQ, made assigning TCR associations to individual alleles difficult. A further reported finding was that TCR beta sequences accurately predicted the HLA-A and HLA-B alleles for most subjects in the first cohort. HLA typing was unavailable for some donors at each locus, so association tests used only the typed subset. A later analysis reported that several top co-occurrence clusters appeared linked to parvovirus B19, influenza, CMV and Epstein-Barr virus. The classifier was reported to diagnose cytomegalovirus status with high specificity and sensitivity in both the original cohort and the validation cohort. A cluster of highly shared sequence variants was judged likely to represent a technical artifact of the sequencing pipeline. According to a later analysis, most CMV-associated TCR beta chains appeared to be HLA-restricted, and the HLA associations seemed to be driven largely by CMV exposure. A later genetic analysis reported fewer N-insertions in productive TCRs among donors in an Asian-associated ancestry cluster than the roughly 700-donor mean. Because the 87-base-pair reads could not distinguish some IMGT-functional V segments, including TRBV6-2 and TRBV6-3, those segments were excluded. In a later analysis, 15,000 to 20,000 TCR beta sequences were associated with specific HLA alleles at a false discovery rate of 0.05. In a later analysis, the rate of TCR association differed among HLA loci, with DRB1 alleles having the most associated TCRs and HLA-C alleles having the fewest. While some public TCRs were present in many individuals, most TCR sequences turned up only very rarely across donors. Roughly uniform sequencing depth across donors was assumed in presence/absence analyses, although this assumption may not hold. V-gene and J-gene trimming of TCR beta chains was associated with a missense DCLRE1C variant in a later genetic analysis, and the association was replicated in an independent cohort. Linkage disequilibrium might explain the correlated functional status among segregating V segments, but an unknown experimental factor could not be excluded. In this cohort, only TCR beta chains were sequenced, and detectable features were limited by the absence of alpha or paired-chain data. Because counts were too low, roughly 18 rarely observed V segments, including chromosome 9 orphons, were left out of the earlier analysis of 587 of the donors. A later analysis found that HLA-associated TCR beta chains were more clonally expanded and had lower generation probabilities than equally common non-associated chains. The study listed around 160 TCR beta chains as associated with cytomegalovirus. A few of the identified cytomegalovirus-associated TCR beta chains were confirmed in vitro to be specific for cytomegalovirus antigens.

A word on this clone: The clone's antigen remains unknown. Base quality data are lacking; no much larger clone is found one base away.

The sequence is built from TRBV6-1 and TRBJ1-4; possibly the D gene is TRBD1, per 6 matching bases. This TCR derives from a man aged 45 to 65 in good health and CMV-seronegative. Sample: PBMCs. The CDR3 protein is CASSEGHRREKLFF. The nucleotide sequence is given as TGTGCCAGCAGTGAGGGACACAGGAGAGAAAAACTGTTTTTT.